This T cell receptor beta chain was captured in a study of cytomegalovirus exposure and HLA in healthy donors. Remarks on this clone: Antigen: not known. An end of the junction differs from the germline gene, which may be a read error.

PCR was performed using 60 Vbeta and 13 Jbeta primers. Method: immunoSEQ multiplex PCR; TCRdb's copy keeps in-frame clones and lacks some. The sample carries 200,000 or so clones, 70% to 85% recorded once. Study conclusions and caveats: For most TCR beta V segments, an earlier analysis put the productive rate at about 87% or about 30% of the time. Relative to equally common others, HLA-associated TCR beta chains showed greater clonal expansion in a later analysis. A list of 150 or so TCR beta chains associated with cytomegalovirus was given. As was reported, the classifier diagnosed cytomegalovirus status with high specificity and sensitivity.

This CDR3 is 13 amino acids long. CDR1 and CDR2 from the germline V gene are SEHNR and FQNEAQ (reference sequence). The TCR was taken from a boy younger than 10 in good health and CMV-seronegative. Sequences were obtained from PBMCs. This chain connects TRBV7-9 to TRBJ1-1, with TRBD1 as a possible D gene (6 bases). CDR3 in DNA: TGTTCCAGCAGCTGGACAGTGAACACTGAAGCTTTCTTT. This gives the protein CSSSWTVNTEAFF.